These T cell receptor beta chains were read from a single sample in a study of cytomegalovirus exposure and HLA in healthy donors. The table came from immunoSEQ multiplex PCR; TCRdb's copy has only in-frame clones and leaves some out. This sample has approximately 160,000 clones, with 80% to 85% found just once. The sample taken for sequencing was PBMCs. These receptors were collected from a man in his forties or fifties in good health and CMV-seropositive. Each CDR3 is given with its conserved first and last residue. D genes are given only for firm matches. Clone size is shown for a subset of rows, as once, few, many or a class of expanded clone.

cdr3_nt,cdr3_aa,clone_size,d_call,v_call,j_call
TGTGCCTGGAAGGGACAGGGGTACACTGAAGCTTTCTTT,CAWKGQGYTEAFF,.,TRBD1,TRBV30,TRBJ1-1
TGTGCCAGCAGTGGGGACAGGGCCCAAAACATTCAGTACTTC,CASSGDRAQNIQYF,.,TRBD1,TRBV6-6,TRBJ2-4
TGTGCCAGCAGCCCGAGGAGGACTAGCGGGGCCGGGGAGCTGTTTTTT,CASSPRRTSGAGELFF,.,TRBD2,TRBV5-6,TRBJ2-2
TGTGCCAGCAGCTTAGGCCGAGATTTGGTTAACACTGAAGCTTTCTTT,CASSLGRDLVNTEAFF,.,.,TRBV13,TRBJ1-1
TGTGCCACCAGCCGGAAGACAGGAATCGGCGAGCAGTACTTC,CATSRKTGIGEQYF,.,.,TRBV15,TRBJ2-7
TGTGCCAGCAGTTACGGGACAGGGAACTATGGCTACACCTTC,CASSYGTGNYGYTF,few,TRBD1,TRBV6-6,TRBJ1-2
TGTTCCAGCAGCTCCAGTACTGGAAACACCATATATTTT,CSSSSSTGNTIYF,.,.,TRBV7-9,TRBJ1-3
TGTGCCAGCAGTGAGAGTTTTCGAGGGAGCTCCTATAATTCACCCCTCCACTTT,CASSESFRGSSYNSPLHF,.,.,TRBV2,TRBJ1-6
TGTGCCAGCAGCTGGGCCTTCGGGGTGGTGGTGGATGAGCAGTTCTTC,CASSWAFGVVVDEQFF,.,.,TRBV11-2,TRBJ2-1
TGTGCCAGCAGCTTGGTGGGGGGAGAGATGACCGGGGAGCTGTTTTTT,CASSLVGGEMTGELFF,few,.,TRBV5-4,TRBJ2-2
TGTGCCAGCAGCCCAGGCGTAATCGGGGAGCTGTTTTTT,CASSPGVIGELFF,.,.,TRBV7-2,TRBJ2-2
TGTGCCAGCAGTTATGGGACAGCCTCCTACGAGCAGTACTTC,CASSYGTASYEQYF,.,TRBD1,TRBV6-6,TRBJ2-7
TGTGCCAGCAGTTACGGCAGGGCCAGCAATCAGCCCCAGCATTTT,CASSYGRASNQPQHF,.,.,TRBV6-5,TRBJ1-5
TGTGCCAGCAGCGGAGAGCCTAGCGCGACCTACGAGCAGTACTTC,CASSGEPSATYEQYF,once,.,TRBV13,TRBJ2-7
TGTGCCAGCAGTCTAACAGGGGACTCCTATAATTCACCCCTCCACTTT,CASSLTGDSYNSPLHF,.,TRBD1,TRBV27,TRBJ1-6
TGTGCCAGCAGCGTCGGCCTGGAGTCAGACTACGAGCAGTACTTC,CASSVGLESDYEQYF,.,.,TRBV9,TRBJ2-7
TGTGCCAGCTTGACAGGGGGAGTCTCGGCGCAGTATTTT,CASLTGGVSAQYF,.,TRBD1,TRBV6-1,TRBJ2-3
TGTGCCTGGAGTGTTGCGGTGTACGAGCAGTACTTC,CAWSVAVYEQYF,.,.,TRBV30,TRBJ2-7
TGCGCCAGCAGTGGACAAACCCAAGAGACCCAGTACTTC,CASSGQTQETQYF,.,.,TRBV10-1,TRBJ2-5
TGTGCCAGCAGCTCGGGCACAGATACGCAGTATTTT,CASSSGTDTQYF,.,.,TRBV11-1,TRBJ2-3
TGCAGCGTTGAAGATGGGACTAGCGGGATCCGTAGGAGGAATGAGCAGTTCTTC,CSVEDGTSGIRRRNEQFF,.,TRBD2,TRBV29-1,TRBJ2-1
TGTGCCAGCAGCCCAGGACTAGCGGGAGGGCCGCGTGAGCAGTTCTTC,CASSPGLAGGPREQFF,.,TRBD2,TRBV7-2,TRBJ2-1
TGTGCCAGCACCCTCGAGGGCCGACCGGTGAACACTGAAGCTTTCTTT,CASTLEGRPVNTEAFF,.,.,TRBV7-9,TRBJ1-1
TGTGCCAGCAGTGAACCGGGACATGGCACTGAAGCTTTCTTT,CASSEPGHGTEAFF,.,.,TRBV25-1,TRBJ1-1
TGCGCCAGCAGCACCTCCAGGGGTCTAGCCAAAAACATTCAGTACTTC,CASSTSRGLAKNIQYF,.,.,TRBV5-1,TRBJ2-4
TGTGCCTGGAGTGTTGGAGGTGCAGCGGATAATGAAAAACTGTTTTTT,CAWSVGGAADNEKLFF,.,.,TRBV30,TRBJ1-4
TGTGCCAGTAGTACACGACAGGGGAGGAAACTGTTTTTT,CASSTRQGRKLFF,.,TRBD1,TRBV19,TRBJ1-4
TGTGCCAGCAGCTTGGGGGTGGCAGGGTATTTCTACGAGCAGTACTTC,CASSLGVAGYFYEQYF,.,.,TRBV5-6,TRBJ2-7
TGCGCCAGCAGCACAGGACAGGGGGCGAACACTGAAGCTTTCTTT,CASSTGQGANTEAFF,.,TRBD1,TRBV5-1,TRBJ1-1
TGTGCCAGCAGTCCCGGGAGGGATAACACCGGGGAGCTGTTTTTT,CASSPGRDNTGELFF,once,TRBD2,TRBV6-5,TRBJ2-2
TGTGCCAGCAGGGCGCGGGAAGCCGACGGGGAGCTGTTTTTT,CASRAREADGELFF,.,.,TRBV27,TRBJ2-2
TGTGCCAGTGTAATGAGGCGACAGGGGTTTGACACTGAAGCTTTCTTT,CASVMRRQGFDTEAFF,.,TRBD1,TRBV19,TRBJ1-1
TGTGCCTGGAGCCCAGGGGGCTATGGCTACACCTTC,CAWSPGGYGYTF,.,TRBD1,TRBV30,TRBJ1-2
TGTGCCAGCAGCTTGAGGGGGGGGACAGATACGCAGTATTTT,CASSLRGGTDTQYF,.,.,TRBV7-9,TRBJ2-3
TGTGCCAGCAGCTTATTTGCGACAGTGAGCTACAATGAGCAGTTCTTC,CASSLFATVSYNEQFF,.,.,TRBV7-3,TRBJ2-1
TGTGCCAGCAGTGGACTAGCGGGAGTAGGCGGGGAGCTGTTTTTT,CASSGLAGVGGELFF,.,TRBD2,TRBV6-1,TRBJ2-2
TGTGCCAGCAGCCAAGGCCGGGTGAACGAGCAGTACTTC,CASSQGRVNEQYF,.,.,TRBV4-2,TRBJ2-7
TGTGCCAGCAGTACAGTTAATGAAAAACTGTTTTTT,CASSTVNEKLFF,.,.,TRBV28,TRBJ1-4
TGTGCCAGCAGCCCCGGAACGCAGCGGACTAGCGGGAGGGATACGCAGTATTTT,CASSPGTQRTSGRDTQYF,.,TRBD2,TRBV14,TRBJ2-3
TGCGCCAGCAGCTGGAACCAGCGGGAAAGAAAATTAGAAGAGACCCAGTACTTC,CASSWNQRERKLEETQYF,.,TRBD2,TRBV5-1,TRBJ2-5
TGTGCCAGCAGTTCCGGACTGGGAGGTTTCTACGAGCAGTACTTC,CASSSGLGGFYEQYF,once,.,TRBV27,TRBJ2-7
TGCAGCGTTGGTTCCAGCGGGGGGGCGGATACGCAGTATTTT,CSVGSSGGADTQYF,.,TRBD2,TRBV29-1,TRBJ2-3
TGCGCCAGCAGCCCCTACGGGCTAGCGGGGGGCTACGAGCAGTACTTC,CASSPYGLAGGYEQYF,.,TRBD2,TRBV5-1,TRBJ2-7
TGTGCCAGCAATATAAGACTAGCGGGGACCACTAGCACAGATACGCAGTATTTT,CASNIRLAGTTSTDTQYF,.,TRBD2,TRBV28,TRBJ2-3
TGTGCCAGTAGTACGACAGGGTTGACAAACACCATATATTTT,CASSTTGLTNTIYF,.,TRBD1,TRBV19,TRBJ1-3
TGTGCCAGTCCCTGGGACAGACCTATGAACACTGAAGCTTTCTTT,CASPWDRPMNTEAFF,.,TRBD1,TRBV6-4,TRBJ1-1
TGTGCCAGCAGTTACTCGAAGGGAGGGTACGAGCAGTACTTC,CASSYSKGGYEQYF,.,TRBD2,TRBV6-5,TRBJ2-7
TGTGCCTGGAGTAGGAGCGGGAATTTCTTGGTCTTC,CAWSRSGNFLVF,.,TRBD2,TRBV30,TRBJ2-1
TGTGCCACCAGCAGAGAGGGGGGGGGCGGAGGTTATGGCTACACCTTC,CATSREGGGGGYGYTF,.,.,TRBV15,TRBJ1-2
TGTGCCAGCAGCGTAGCTAGCGTCACAGATACGCAGTATTTT,CASSVASVTDTQYF,.,.,TRBV9,TRBJ2-3